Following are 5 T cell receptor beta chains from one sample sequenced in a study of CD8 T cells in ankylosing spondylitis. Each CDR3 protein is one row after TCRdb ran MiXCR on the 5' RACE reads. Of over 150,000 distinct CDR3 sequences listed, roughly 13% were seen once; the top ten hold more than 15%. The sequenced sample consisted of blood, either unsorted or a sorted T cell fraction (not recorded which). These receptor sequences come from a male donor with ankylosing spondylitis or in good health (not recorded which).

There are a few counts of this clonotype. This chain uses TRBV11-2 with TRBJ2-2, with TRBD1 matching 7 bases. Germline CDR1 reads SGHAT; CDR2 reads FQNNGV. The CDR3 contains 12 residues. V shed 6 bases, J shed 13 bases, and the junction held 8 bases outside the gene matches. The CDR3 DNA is TGTGCCAGCAGGCCCCCAGGGGGTGGGCTGTTTTTT. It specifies CASRPPGGGLFF. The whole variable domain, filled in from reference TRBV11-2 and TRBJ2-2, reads EAGVAQSPRYKIIEKRQSVAFWCNPISGHATLYWYQQILGQGPKLLIQFQNNGVVDDSQLPKDRFSAERLKGVDSTLKIQPAKLEDSAVYLCASRPPGGGLFFGEGSRLTVL.

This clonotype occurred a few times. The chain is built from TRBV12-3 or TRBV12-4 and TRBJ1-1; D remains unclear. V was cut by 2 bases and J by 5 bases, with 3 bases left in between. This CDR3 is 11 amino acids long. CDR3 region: CASSLWTEAFF. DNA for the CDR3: TGTGCCAGCAGTTTATGGACTGAAGCTTTCTTT.

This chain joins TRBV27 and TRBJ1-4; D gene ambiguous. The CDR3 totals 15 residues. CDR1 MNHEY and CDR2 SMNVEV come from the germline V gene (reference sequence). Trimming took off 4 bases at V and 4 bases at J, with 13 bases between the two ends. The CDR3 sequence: CASSSLGELNEKLFF. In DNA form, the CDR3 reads TGTGCCAGCAGTTCCCTCGGGGAGCTTAATGAAAAACTGTTTTTT. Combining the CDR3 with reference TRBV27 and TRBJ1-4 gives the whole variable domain EAQVTQNPRYLITVTGKKLTVTCSQNMNHEYMSWYRQDPGLGLRQIYYSMNVEVTDKGDVPEGYKVSRKEKRNFPLILESPSPNQTSLYFCASSSLGELNEKLFFGSGTQLSVL.

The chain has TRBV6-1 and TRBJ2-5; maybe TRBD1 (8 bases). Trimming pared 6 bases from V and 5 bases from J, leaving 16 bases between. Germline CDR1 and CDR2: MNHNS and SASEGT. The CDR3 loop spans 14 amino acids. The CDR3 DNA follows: TGTGCCAGCAGGCCGACAGGGGAGGGGGAGACCCAGTACTTC. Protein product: CASRPTGEGETQYF.

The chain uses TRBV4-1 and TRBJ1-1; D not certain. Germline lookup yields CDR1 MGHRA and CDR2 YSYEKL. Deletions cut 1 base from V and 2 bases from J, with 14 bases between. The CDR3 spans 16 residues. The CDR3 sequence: CASSQVHLDFNTEAFF. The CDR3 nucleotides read TGCGCCAGCAGCCAAGTTCATCTTGACTTCAACACTGAAGCTTTCTTT.